This TCR beta chain was captured in a study of shared clonotypes between healthy human individuals (TCRdb year 2020). Turning to the overall study: Two women and a few men aged 18 to 49 years were included in the cohort. Per donor, three plates each were used for CD4 naive and CD4 memory, two for CD8 naive, and one for CD8 memory. To estimate repertoire size and how much clonotype sharing occurs between individuals, the study deeply sequenced the blood TCR repertoires of roughly 5 healthy adults. To increase sequencing depth and limit assay-specific biases, different laboratories used diverse techniques to prepare libraries and sequence TCR repertoires. Per donor, leukapheresis produced somewhere between about 0.94 and 9 billion PBMCs.

Using the deep immunoSEQ assay, TCR CDR3 regions were amplified from genomic DNA by multiplex PCR. Extracted genomic DNA from each cell subset was spread evenly across all wells of several immunoSEQ 96-well plates, with each plate serving as a replicate. For sorted subsets, about 210 ng of genomic DNA, equivalent to 30,000 or so T cell genomes, went into each replicate PCR. The purified libraries were quantified using a Qubit 3.0 fluorometer, sized with a Bioanalyzer 2100, and then quantified again using the KAPA Library Quantification kit. Each immunoSEQ 96-well plate was sequenced on its own single-read 150-cycle Illumina NextSeq 550 flow cell. From the authors' description of their analysis: Because only junctional sequences without quality scores were contained in the immunoSEQ output, filtering matching that applied to full-length reads could not be performed. To assign V/J genes and CDR3, sequences were annotated using PyIR, a Python wrapper for IgBLAST v1.9, with IMGT germline references. Reads were removed for weak V/J assignments (E-value above 1e-6), missing CDR3, stop codons, out-of-frame junctions, or ambiguous translated residues. V3J clonotypes were defined as sequences sharing an identical inferred V gene, J gene, and CDR3 amino acid sequence. Percentage overlap between repertoires was computed as shared unique clonotypes divided by the size of the smaller repertoire. RTK rarefaction, the Chao1 estimator, and Recon v2.1 estimates of unobserved clonotypes were used to assess repertoire richness. OLGA was used to compute generation probabilities for all TCRbeta clonotypes that the gDNA method yielded from a handful of donors. TCRdb carries this immuneACCESS record with in-frame sequences only. Its versions omit some clonotypes, under half of them owing to an unresolved V gene in the studies checked, with the rest unexplained. Clone size and the V and J calls come from that table; the DNA yielded D and trimming. Counted in this sample were millions of clones; 85% to 95% of them appeared once. The biggest ten clones account for approximately 1.7% of the sample.

Note on this clone: This receptor's antigen is unknown. No base quality information exists; no much larger clone differs at one position.

Beyond this particular receptor, the publication reports: Even with the large sequencing depth, rarefaction of the sorted-subset datasets indicated that sequencing was incomplete. Estimated clonotype richness was generally larger for naive than for memory subsets. Sharing across several donors was observed for about 4.8% of naive CD4, under 4% of naive CD8, over 2% of memory CD4, and about 0.39% of memory CD8 clonotypes. Sampling was restricted to blood, and TCR repertoires in tissues likely differ from the TCR repertoires found in blood. Compared with non-shared clonotypes, the clonotypes found in all four sorted-subset donors had higher generation probabilities. The small number of donors limited the genetic and exposure-history diversity represented. Pairwise subsampling indicated that sequencing depth was expected to affect the degree of clonotype sharing among donors.

CD8 naive samples were obtained by positive selection for CCR7 among CD45RO-negative cells, yielding a CD45RA+CCR7+ population from which TemRA cells were excluded. The donors were healthy, HIV-negative adults who had no recently reported acute infections or vaccinations. Every donor was a Caucasian adult living in Nashville, Tennessee, USA. Blood was obtained by leukapheresis, after which PBMCs were separated by Ficoll-Histopaque density gradient centrifugation and cryopreserved in liquid nitrogen vapor phase. Analytical flow cytometry was used to check the purity and quantity of every magnetically sorted T cell population. Each sorted fraction had its genomic DNA isolated and then quantified by UV absorbance on a Nanodrop 2000c. Trimmed from V: 3 bases; trimmed from J: 5 bases; junction bases lacking a gene match: 5. The CDR3 goes from the cysteine to the phenylalanine over 14 residues. The CDR3 DNA has 42 bases and is translated from base 1. From the germline V gene, CDR1 is SGHDT and CDR2 is YYEEEE.

The chain is made from TRBV5-6 and TRBJ2-7, with 10 bases in between that match TRBD1. This TCR came from a man younger than 35 in good health. Some clones in this sample may be carry-over from other donors' samples. The sequenced sample consisted of naive CD8+ T cells from PBMCs. The cell subset or site tag for this specimen amounts to: CD45RA+CCR7+. The CDR3 region reads CASSSGTGVHEQYF. The sequenced DNA: TGTGCCAGCAGCTCCGGGACAGGGGTCCACGAGCAGTACTTC.